This T cell receptor beta chain was captured by sequencing in a study of technical replicates of blood from a handful of donors. The CDR3 length is 17 residues. V shed 4 bases and J 3 bases; nucleotides not matched to a gene: 8. Germline lookup yields CDR1 SGHRS and CDR2 YFSETQ. The table came from immunoSEQ multiplex PCR; TCRdb's copy has only in-frame clones and leaves some out. Counted here are approximately 51,000 clones, around 93% occurring once; the ten biggest clones make up about 3.9%. Sequenced: PBMCs. The chain links TRBV5-1 to TRBJ2-1; 12 bases align to TRBD2. The TCR comes from a human donor in good health. Some clones in this sample may be carry-over from other donors' samples. The CDR3 DNA sequence: TGCGCCAGCAGCCTTACTAGCGGGGGGACCAACTACAATGAGCAGTTCTTC. Translated: CASSLTSGGTNYNEQFF.